This TCR beta chain was obtained from a study of blood T cell repertoires in COVID-19. Study at large: Sites in the United States, Italy and Spain provided acute and convalescent COVID-19 samples.

Original data processing: Counts of nucleated cells, estimated from reference gene primer amplification, were obtained. TCRdb keeps only in-frame clones here, not all; method: immunoSEQ multiplex PCR. V and J calls and clone size are given by that table; D and trimming were obtained from the DNA. This table holds more than 100,000 clones, around 90% found once. V was clipped by 3 bases and J by 4 bases, with 7 bases between them. Germline loops: CDR1 SGDLS, CDR2 YYNGEE. This CDR3 is 12 amino acids long. This sequence was found in a woman aged 60 to 75 with acute or convalescent COVID-19. The sample was peripheral blood. This chain joins TRBV9 and TRBJ1-2, with D unresolved. CDR3 sequence: CASSDYGYGYTF. The CDR3 DNA reads as TGTGCCAGCAGCGATTACGGCTATGGCTACACCTTC.